These T cell receptor beta chains were read from a single sample in a study of blood T cell repertoires in COVID-19. Only in-frame clones appear in the TCRdb table, and some are missing; sequencing was by immunoSEQ multiplex PCR. The repertoire holds 160,000 or so clones, with roughly 89% as singletons. Input material: peripheral blood. The receptors shown here come from a woman aged 70-85 years with COVID-19, enrolled during active disease. The CDR3 runs from the conserved cysteine through the conserved F or W. D genes are given only for firm matches.

TRBV5-6	.	TRBJ2-3	CASSLVTASTDTQYF
TRBV5-4	.	TRBJ1-3	CASSLDRAAGNTIYF
TRBV5-4	TRBD2	TRBJ2-1	CASSLGISGENEQFF
TRBV7-2	TRBD2	TRBJ2-7	CASSRTSGGASYEQYF
TRBV2	.	TRBJ1-1	CASSALMYNTEAFF
TRBV6-5	.	TRBJ1-4	CASSSGQGLRKLFF
TRBV5-1	TRBD1	TRBJ1-2	CASSWDREAYGYTF
TRBV6-5	.	TRBJ1-2	CASSYAGVDYGYTF
TRBV6-6	.	TRBJ1-6	CATGGNNSPLHF
TRBV12-1	.	TRBJ1-3	CASTPEGGSGNTIYF
TRBV7-3	TRBD1	TRBJ2-5	CASSLTGTALQETQYF
TRBV3-1/TRBV3-2	.	TRBJ1-4	CASSLDGATNEKLFF
TRBV10-1	TRBD1	TRBJ1-6	CASNGQVNSPLHF
TRBV5-5	TRBD1	TRBJ2-1	CASRRQGLGYNEQFF
TRBV3-1/TRBV3-2	.	TRBJ1-3	CASSAVRPGAGNTIYF
TRBV7-8	.	TRBJ1-2	CASSLAGVDNYGYTF
TRBV10-3	TRBD1	TRBJ1-5	CAISRRGENQPQHF
TRBV6-5	.	TRBJ1-1	CASRQATEAFF
TRBV27	.	TRBJ1-6	CASSLLHSPLHF
TRBV2	.	TRBJ1-2	CASSEGRGGGYTF
TRBV27	.	TRBJ2-4	CASSFQGSVAKNIQYF
TRBV28	.	TRBJ1-1	CASSPGTSLLAEAFF
TRBV19	TRBD1	TRBJ2-7	CASGSGTGSYEQYF
TRBV6-5	.	TRBJ1-1	CASSYRQNTEAFF
TRBV7-9	TRBD2	TRBJ2-3	CASSLGLSGGTDTQYF
TRBV5-4	.	TRBJ1-6	CASSLDTGKSPLHF
TRBV7-8	.	TRBJ2-3	CASSPHTDTQYF
TRBV2	.	TRBJ1-5	CASRVTEPQHF
TRBV28	TRBD2	TRBJ2-5	CASSSTRGGVKRTQYF
TRBV5-1	TRBD1	TRBJ1-1	CASSRGQGAANTEAFF